This TCR beta chain is drawn from a study of beta chain features in type 1 diabetes. TCRB transcripts that were expressed got sequenced, as all of the isolated RNA had been reverse transcribed. Libraries were prepared by immunoSEQ multiplex PCR; TCRdb keeps only in-frame clonotypes and omits some of them. The sample includes some 270,000 clones, approximately 14% seen only once; the top ten take 0.026%. This clone was observed a handful of times. The specimen sequenced was naive CD4+ T cells from blood. The TCR sequence derives from a woman aged 35 to 49 in good health.

CDR3 loop: CASSFSGGNQPQHF. The CDR3 DNA follows: TGTGCCAGCAGTTTCTCCGGGGGCAATCAGCCCCAGCATTTT. V is TRBV27 and J is TRBJ1-5; D remains ambiguous. With 3 bases removed from V and 2 bases from J, the gap between germline ends came to 8 bases. This CDR3 spans 14 amino acids. Germline values: CDR1 MNHEY, CDR2 SMNVEV (reference sequence).